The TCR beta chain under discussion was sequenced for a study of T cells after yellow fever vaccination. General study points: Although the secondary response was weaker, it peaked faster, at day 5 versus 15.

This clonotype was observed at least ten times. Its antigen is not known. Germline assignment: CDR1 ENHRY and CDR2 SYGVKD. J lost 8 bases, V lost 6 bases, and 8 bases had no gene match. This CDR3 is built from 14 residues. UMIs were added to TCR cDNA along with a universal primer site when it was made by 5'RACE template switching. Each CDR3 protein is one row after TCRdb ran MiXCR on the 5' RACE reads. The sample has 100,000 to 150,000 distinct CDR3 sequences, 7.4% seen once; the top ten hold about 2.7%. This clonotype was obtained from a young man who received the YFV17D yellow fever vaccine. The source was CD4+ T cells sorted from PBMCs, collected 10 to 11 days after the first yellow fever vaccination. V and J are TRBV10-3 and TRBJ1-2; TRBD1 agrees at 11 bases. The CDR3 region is CAISPGQGAGGYTF. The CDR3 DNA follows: TGTGCCATCAGCCCCGGACAGGGGGCTGGCGGCTACACCTTC.